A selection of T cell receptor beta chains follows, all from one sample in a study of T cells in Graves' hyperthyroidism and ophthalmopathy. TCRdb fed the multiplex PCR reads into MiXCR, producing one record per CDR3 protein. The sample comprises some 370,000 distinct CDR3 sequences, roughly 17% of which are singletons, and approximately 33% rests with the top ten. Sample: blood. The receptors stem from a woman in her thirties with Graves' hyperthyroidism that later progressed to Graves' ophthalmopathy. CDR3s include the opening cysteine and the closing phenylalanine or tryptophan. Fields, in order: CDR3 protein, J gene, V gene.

CDR3aa: CASSESLTGEINGYTF; j_gene: TRBJ1-2; v_gene: TRBV10-2
CDR3aa: CASSVRGSYEQYF; j_gene: TRBJ2-7; v_gene: TRBV2
CDR3aa: CSAPAGHYGYTF; j_gene: TRBJ1-2; v_gene: TRBV20-1
CDR3aa: CASSPWINYGYTF; j_gene: TRBJ1-2; v_gene: TRBV27
CDR3aa: CSAGLADYEQYF; j_gene: TRBJ2-7; v_gene: TRBV20-1
CDR3aa: CASSQTSASAYEQYF; j_gene: TRBJ2-7; v_gene: TRBV11-1
CDR3aa: CSVPGRTNTEAFF; j_gene: TRBJ1-1; v_gene: TRBV29-1
CDR3aa: CSYIWVNTEAFF; j_gene: TRBJ1-1; v_gene: TRBV29-1
CDR3aa: CATLRGRSYGYTF; j_gene: TRBJ1-2; v_gene: TRBV2
CDR3aa: CRTGSKCYTIYF; j_gene: TRBJ1-3; v_gene: TRBV20-1